This T cell receptor beta chain was sequenced in a study of cytomegalovirus exposure and HLA in healthy donors. General observations from the study: TRBV6-2, TRBV6-3 and some other V segments were unresolvable in 87-base-pair reads. Despite most TCR sequences being rare, some public TCRs occurred in many donors. Roughly even sequencing depth across donors was the assumption behind the presence/absence analyses. Among TCR beta chains, those listed as cytomegalovirus-associated numbered 164.

In the PCR, 60 Vbeta and 13 Jbeta primers were used. Generated by immunoSEQ multiplex PCR, the TCRdb table keeps only in-frame clones and is missing some. The data contain 150,000 or so clones, about three quarters of them singletons. This clone has more than one count but fewer than ten. The antigen is not known. The germline CDR1 and CDR2 sequences are SGDLS and YYNGEE. The ends lost 3 bases at V and 3 bases at J; junction bases unmatched: 8. The CDR3 has 15 amino acids. The source is a female donor in good health and CMV-seronegative. The chain links TRBV9 to TRBJ1-2, with 7 bases aligning to TRBD1. The sample comprised PBMCs. The CDR3, as DNA: TGTGCCAGCAGCGCTCGTCACAGGGGAGACTATGGCTACACCTTC. Its translation is CASSARHRGDYGYTF.